The rows below give T cell receptor beta chains drawn from one sample of a study of blood T cell repertoires in COVID-19. Method: immunoSEQ multiplex PCR; TCRdb's copy keeps in-frame clones and lacks some. The sample shows 300,000 or so clones, around 87% of them seen only once. Input material: peripheral blood. The receptors originated from a man in his 70s with acute or convalescent COVID-19. Both conserved end residues are part of each CDR3.

TRBJ2-2,TRBV29-1,CSVGRDRGTGELFF
TRBJ2-1,TRBV7-6,CASSSRLAGGDEQFF
TRBJ2-2,TRBV6-1,CASSERTGLTGELFF
TRBJ1-1,TRBV2,CASSVPAGHMNTEAFF
TRBJ2-3,TRBV7-2,CASSLSTDTQYF
TRBJ2-6,TRBV2,CASSPGQGVVGANVLTF
TRBJ2-1,TRBV2,CASSGTGGNEQFF
TRBJ1-5,TRBV7-2,CASSLDRANSQPQHF
TRBJ1-2,TRBV5-4,CASSLDRDYGYTF
TRBJ1-5,TRBV15,CATSRDGQVNQPQHF
TRBJ2-2,TRBV7-3,CASSPQPTARAGELFF
TRBJ1-1,TRBV19,CASSIEGMNTEAFF
TRBJ2-1,TRBV6-2/TRBV6-3,CASSLTSGTYNEQFF
TRBJ1-1,TRBV7-2,CASLAQMNTEAFF
TRBJ1-1,TRBV30,CAWSVRGGANTEAFF
TRBJ2-7,TRBV28,CASSPPPAYEQYF
TRBJ1-1,TRBV6-4,CASSARQGNEAFF
TRBJ2-1,TRBV28,CASSPAGGGFYNEQFF
TRBJ2-2,TRBV2,CASRPGRNTGELFF
TRBJ2-3,TRBV7-2,CASSLASGTTDTQYF
TRBJ2-1,TRBV27,CASSLFVQGLHNEQFF
TRBJ1-4,TRBV5-1,CASSLNQGKEKLFF
TRBJ2-4,TRBV11-2,CASRDSLKNIQYF
TRBJ1-4,TRBV6-5,CASRFRATNEKLFF
TRBJ2-7,TRBV9,CASSRGLLTSYEQYF
TRBJ2-4,TRBV5-6,CASSLKGAKNIQYF
TRBJ1-1,TRBV27,CASSLSGQSQAFF
TRBJ2-1,TRBV19,CASSTGLDEFF
TRBJ1-5,TRBV2,CASSTTGAAQPQHF
TRBJ2-3,TRBV5-1,CASRYKGLFTDTQYF
TRBJ1-1,TRBV27,CASSLYFGRGQTEAFF
TRBJ2-5,TRBV18,CASSPLQGLRETQYF
TRBJ2-5,TRBV10-3,CATGTVQETQYF
TRBJ1-2,TRBV9,CASSAQGAKHYGYTF
TRBJ1-2,TRBV6-1,CASSEVVQGGIYGYTF
TRBJ2-3,TRBV5-4,CASSSPGGSDTQYF
TRBJ2-1,TRBV10-3,CAISSSPGLASYNEQFF
TRBJ2-1,TRBV7-2,CASSTRQVNNEQFF
TRBJ2-5,TRBV19,CASGRGETQYF
TRBJ1-3,TRBV28,CASSPGGQGLLSGNTIYF
TRBJ2-3,TRBV28,CASSSPNVPSTDTQYF
TRBJ2-4,TRBV5-1,CASSLEASGSLGDIQYF
TRBJ1-2,TRBV9,CASSGSTGDSRNYGYTF
TRBJ2-5,TRBV4-3,CASSQQTGETQYF
TRBJ2-5,TRBV6-5,CASSYSSSETQYF
TRBJ1-2,TRBV4-3,CASSQGTGVGYTF
TRBJ2-5,TRBV30,CAGWATQETQYF
TRBJ2-5,TRBV7-2,CASTPMGGETQYF
TRBJ2-7,TRBV10-1,CASSRGPPYEQYF
TRBJ2-2,TRBV10-2,CASRGGLAGGPGTGELFF